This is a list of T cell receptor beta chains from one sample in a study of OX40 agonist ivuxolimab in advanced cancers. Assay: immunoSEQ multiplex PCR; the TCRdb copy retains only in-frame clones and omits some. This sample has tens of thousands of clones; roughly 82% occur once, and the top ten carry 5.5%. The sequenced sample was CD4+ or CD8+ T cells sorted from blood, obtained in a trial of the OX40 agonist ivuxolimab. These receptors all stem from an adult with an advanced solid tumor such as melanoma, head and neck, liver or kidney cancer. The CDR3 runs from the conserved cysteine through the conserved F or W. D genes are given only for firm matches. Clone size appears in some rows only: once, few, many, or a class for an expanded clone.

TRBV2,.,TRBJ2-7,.,CASSVAVYEQYF,TGTGCCAGCAGTGTAGCAGTCTACGAGCAGTACTTC
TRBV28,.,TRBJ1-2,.,CASSLYLEPAMGGYTF,TGTGCCAGCAGTCTCTACCTGGAACCGGCGATGGGTGGCTACACCTTC
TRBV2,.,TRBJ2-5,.,CASEPGLVPAQETQYF,TGTGCCAGTGAACCGGGGCTCGTCCCCGCCCAAGAGACCCAGTACTTC
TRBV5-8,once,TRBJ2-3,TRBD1,CASSLSVRLGGTQYF,TGTGCCAGCAGCTTGTCGGTGCGTCTAGGGGGCACGCAGTATTTT
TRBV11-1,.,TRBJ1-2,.,CASSLSGIGYTF,TGTGCCAGCAGCTTATCAGGGATTGGCTACACCTTC
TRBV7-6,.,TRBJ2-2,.,CASSLVNSRVVTGELFF,TGTGCCAGCAGCTTAGTTAATTCCAGGGTAGTTACCGGGGAGCTGTTTTTT
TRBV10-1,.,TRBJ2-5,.,CASSESAGGETQYF,TGCGCCAGCAGTGAGTCGGCAGGAGGAGAGACCCAGTACTTC
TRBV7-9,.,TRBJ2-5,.,CASSLGDVGGTQYF,TGTGCCAGCAGCTTGGGCGACGTGGGTGGGACCCAGTACTTC
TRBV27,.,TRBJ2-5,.,CASSSRWQETQYF,TGTGCCAGCAGTTCTAGGTGGCAAGAGACCCAGTACTTC
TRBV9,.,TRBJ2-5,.,CASSVVRNGVETQYF,TGTGCCAGCAGCGTAGTTAGAAATGGTGTGGAGACCCAGTACTTC